The 9 T cell receptor beta chains listed next were all sequenced from one sample in a study of blood T cells in healthy people across ages (dated by TCRdb to about 2015). The library was generated by 5' RACE. Sequencing took place on an Illumina HiSeq 2500. A second about 7 to 11 cycle PCR used a sample-barcoded 5' primer and a J-beta primer mix. In-frame beta chains were kept once TCRdb had trimmed the public reads at Q25 with fastp and called clones with MiXCR. Identical CDR3 proteins give one entry, which carries the most common genes and DNA. The sample has about 840,000 distinct CDR3 sequences on record, about 28% of them singletons. The leading ten clones occupy roughly a tenth of the sample. These sequences were also reported in another study, on T cells of mothers and their children.

Sample: blood. These receptors all come from a woman between 40 and 50 years old in good health.

The J gene is TRBJ2-1, the V gene TRBV29-1; D is unclear. Between the trimmed V and J ends, which lost 2 bases and 12 bases, there was a span of 14 bases. The germline V gene has CDR1 SQVTM and CDR2 ANQGSEA. The CDR3 is 12 residues long. Written as DNA, the CDR3 is TGCAGCGTTGAACCGGAACAAATGGTGCAGTTCTTC. Its translation is CSVEPEQMVQFF.

This chain uses TRBV20-1 with TRBJ2-3; weak D call: TRBD2 (6 bases). CDR1 and CDR2 (germline): DFQATT, SNEGSKA (reference sequence). This CDR3 is 15 amino acids long. V shed 4 bases and J shed 3 bases, with 17 bases lying between them. The CDR3 DNA reads TGCAGTGCTACACCCCCGGGGGTTGTGACAGATACGCAGTATTTT. Protein: CSATPPGVVTDTQYF.

The chain joins TRBV20-1 to TRBJ1-5, with TRBD1 matching over 10 bases. The V gene end was trimmed by 5 bases and the J gene end by 4 bases; junction bases not matched to a gene: 8. Germline V gene sequence: CDR1 DFQATT, CDR2 SNEGSKA (reference sequence). The CDR3 extends over 15 amino acids. The CDR3 nucleotides read TGCAGTGCTGTCGACAGGGGGCGGGTAAATCAGCCCCAGCATTTT. Amino acid sequence: CSAVDRGRVNQPQHF.

The rearrangement uses TRBV6-5 and TRBJ2-1; 13 bases agree with TRBD2. With 7 bases clipped from V and 9 bases from J, the junction kept 9 bases outside the gene matches. The germline gives CDR1 MNHEY, CDR2 SVGAGI. The CDR3 spans 15 residues. The CDR3 bases are TGTGCCAGCAACCAACTAGCGGGAGGGCTACGTGAGCAGTTCTTC. Protein sequence: CASNQLAGGLREQFF.

In its sample, this clonotype was seen a few times. The V gene is TRBV4-1, the J gene TRBJ1-2, with a weak D call TRBD1 (6 bases). The CDR3 loop spans 17 amino acids. Germline CDR1 reads MGHRA; CDR2 reads YSYEKL. V gave up 0 bases and J gave up 4 bases, with 18 bases separating them. The CDR3 reads CASSQELGNRVGYGYTF. CDR3 coding DNA: TGCGCCAGCAGCCAAGAGCTCGGAAACAGGGTAGGCTATGGCTACACCTTC.

This clonotype appeared many times. The V call is TRBV7-9, the J call TRBJ2-1; 10 positions agree with TRBD2. V trimming: 5 bases; J trimming: 5 bases; junction bases outside the gene matches: 18. This CDR3 is 19 amino acids long. Germline V lookup: CDR1 SEHNR, CDR2 FQNEAQ (reference sequence). This chain's CDR3 is CASSNPAQRGGLLDNEQFF. CDR3 nucleotides: TGTGCCAGCAGCAATCCAGCCCAGCGGGGGGGCCTTTTGGACAATGAGCAGTTCTTC.

This clonotype turned up a few times. The chain employs TRBV4-1 and TRBJ2-2; possibly TRBD1 or TRBD2 for D (6 bases each). CDR1 MGHRA and CDR2 YSYEKL come from the germline V gene. V was clipped by 1 base and J by 1 base, with 19 bases between them. The length of the CDR3 is 19 residues. The CDR3 nucleotides are TGCGCCAGCAGCCAAGGGGTCAAGTTTCGGGGGCGGAACACCGGGGAGCTGTTTTTT. Protein sequence: CASSQGVKFRGRNTGELFF.

This clonotype was detected only a few times. A much larger clonotype is one base distant, so this may be a read error. The J gene is TRBJ1-5, the V gene TRBV3-1; D is uncertain. The CDR3 totals 16 residues. Germline V gene data show CDR1 as LGHDT and CDR2 as YNNKEL (reference sequence). The CDR3 bases are TGTGCCAGCGGCCAAGATCGAGGCAGCGGCAATCAGCCCCAGCATTTT. Amino acids: CASGQDRGSGNQPQHF.

This clonotype was detected only a few times. V gene TRBV2 combines with J gene TRBJ2-1, with D possibly being TRBD1 (6 bases). The CDR3 runs 12 residues. Germline CDR1 reads SNHLY; CDR2 reads FYNNEI. The ends were cut back, 8 bases at V and 8 bases at J, with 13 bases in the middle. The CDR3 DNA follows: TGTGCCAGCGGGGAACAGGGCTATGAGCAGTTCTTC. Its protein product is CASGEQGYEQFF.